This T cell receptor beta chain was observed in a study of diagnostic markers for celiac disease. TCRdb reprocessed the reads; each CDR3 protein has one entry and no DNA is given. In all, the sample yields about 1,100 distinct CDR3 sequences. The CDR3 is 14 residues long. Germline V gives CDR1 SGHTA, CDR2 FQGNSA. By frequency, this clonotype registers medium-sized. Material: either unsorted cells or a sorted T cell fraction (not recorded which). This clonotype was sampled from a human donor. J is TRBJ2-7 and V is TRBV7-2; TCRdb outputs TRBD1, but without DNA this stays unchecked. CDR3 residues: CASSLGGSTYEQYF. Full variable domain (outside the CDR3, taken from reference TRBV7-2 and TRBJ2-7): GAGVSQSPSNKVTEKGKDVELRCDPISGHTALYWYRQSLGQGLEFLIYFQGNSAPDKSGLPSDRFSAERTGGSVSTLTIQRTQQEDSAVYLCASSLGGSTYEQYFGPGTRLTVT.